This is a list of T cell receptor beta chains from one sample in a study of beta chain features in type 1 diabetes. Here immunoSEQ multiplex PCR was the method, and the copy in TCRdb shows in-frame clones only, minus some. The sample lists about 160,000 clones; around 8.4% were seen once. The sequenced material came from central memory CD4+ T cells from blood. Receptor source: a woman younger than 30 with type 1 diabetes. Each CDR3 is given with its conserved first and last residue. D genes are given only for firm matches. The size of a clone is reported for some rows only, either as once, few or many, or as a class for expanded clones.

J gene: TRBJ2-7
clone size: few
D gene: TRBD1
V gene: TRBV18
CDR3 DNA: TGTGCCAGCTCAGCCACCGTGGGGGACAGCCGCTACGAGCAGTACTTC
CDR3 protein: CASSATVGDSRYEQYF

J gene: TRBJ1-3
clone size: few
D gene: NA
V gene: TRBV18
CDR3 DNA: TGTGCCAGCTCACTGGAGGTGGGATTCTCTGGAAACACCATATATTTT
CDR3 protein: CASSLEVGFSGNTIYF

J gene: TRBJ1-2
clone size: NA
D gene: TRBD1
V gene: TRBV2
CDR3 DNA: TGTGCCAGCACCCGGGACAGGGGGCGAGCTAACTATGGCTACACCTTC
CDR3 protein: CASTRDRGRANYGYTF

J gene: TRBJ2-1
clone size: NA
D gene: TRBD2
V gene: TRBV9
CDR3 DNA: TGTGCCAGCAGCGCCCGACTAGCGGGCAGTGAGCAGTTCTTC
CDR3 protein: CASSARLAGSEQFF

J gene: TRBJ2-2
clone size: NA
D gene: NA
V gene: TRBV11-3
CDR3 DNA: TGTGCCAGCAGCTCGCGCACCGGGGAGCTGTTTTTT
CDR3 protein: CASSSRTGELFF

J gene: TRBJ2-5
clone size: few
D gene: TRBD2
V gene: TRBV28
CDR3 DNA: TGTGCCAGCAGGGAACTAGCGGGAGAAGAGACCCAGTACTTC
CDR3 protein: CASRELAGEETQYF

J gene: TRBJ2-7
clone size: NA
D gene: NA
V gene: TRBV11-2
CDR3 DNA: TGTGCCAGCAGCTTAGCCGCACGGACTGAAAACTACGAGCAGTACTTC
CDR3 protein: CASSLAARTENYEQYF

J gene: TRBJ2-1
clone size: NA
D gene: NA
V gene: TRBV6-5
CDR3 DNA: TGTGCCAGCAGGGGCGGGCGGGGTTCCTACAATGAGCAGTTCTTC
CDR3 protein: CASRGGRGSYNEQFF

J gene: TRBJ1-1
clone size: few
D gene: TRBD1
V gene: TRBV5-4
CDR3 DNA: TGTGCCAGCAGCTTCGACAGGGGGGATACTGAAGCTTTCTTT
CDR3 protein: CASSFDRGDTEAFF

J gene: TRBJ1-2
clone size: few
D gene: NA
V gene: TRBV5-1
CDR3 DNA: TGCGCCAGCAGCTTGGAACAGGGTTGGAGTGGCTACACCTTC
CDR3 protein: CASSLEQGWSGYTF

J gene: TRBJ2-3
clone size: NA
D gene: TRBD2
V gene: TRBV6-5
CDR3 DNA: TGTGCCAGCAGAATAGCGGGGGGAGCAGATACGCAGTATTTT
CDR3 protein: CASRIAGGADTQYF

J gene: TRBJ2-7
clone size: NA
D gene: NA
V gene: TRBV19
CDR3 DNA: TGTGCCAGTAGTGGAGTAGGGGACTACGAGCAGTACTTC
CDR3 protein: CASSGVGDYEQYF

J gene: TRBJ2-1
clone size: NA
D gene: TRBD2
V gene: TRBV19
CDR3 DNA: TGTGCCAGTAGTGCAACAGGACTAGCGGGAGGGTTTGAGCAGTTCTTC
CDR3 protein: CASSATGLAGGFEQFF

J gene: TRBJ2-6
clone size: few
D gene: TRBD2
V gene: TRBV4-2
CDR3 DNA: TGTGCCAGCAGCCAAGAAACTAGCGGGAGATCTGGGGCCAACGTCCTGACTTTC
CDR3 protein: CASSQETSGRSGANVLTF

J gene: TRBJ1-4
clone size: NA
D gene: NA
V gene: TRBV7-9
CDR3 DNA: TGTGCCAGCAGTCCCACAGGGAGTTTAGGGGAAAAACTGTTTTTT
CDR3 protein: CASSPTGSLGEKLFF

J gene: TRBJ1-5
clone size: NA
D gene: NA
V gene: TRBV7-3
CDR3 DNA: TGTGCCAGCAGCGCCGACAGGAATCAGCCCCAGCATTTT
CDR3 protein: CASSADRNQPQHF

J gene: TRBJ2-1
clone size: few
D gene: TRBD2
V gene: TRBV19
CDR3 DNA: TGTGCCAGTAGTATAGACCGGGCTAGCGGGAGTGGTGAGCAGTTCTTC
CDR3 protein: CASSIDRASGSGEQFF

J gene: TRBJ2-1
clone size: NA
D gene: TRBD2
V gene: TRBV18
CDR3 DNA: TGTGCCAGCTCACAAGGACTAGCGGGCGCCAATGAGCAGTTCTTC
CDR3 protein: CASSQGLAGANEQFF

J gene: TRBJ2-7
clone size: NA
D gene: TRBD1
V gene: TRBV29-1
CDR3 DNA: TGCAGCGTTTCCGACAGGGTAGGCGAGCAGTACTTC
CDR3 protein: CSVSDRVGEQYF

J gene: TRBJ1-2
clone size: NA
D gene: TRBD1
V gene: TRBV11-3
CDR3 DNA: TGTGCCAGCAGTACTTCCGGGACAGGGGCCTATGGCTACACCTTC
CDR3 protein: CASSTSGTGAYGYTF

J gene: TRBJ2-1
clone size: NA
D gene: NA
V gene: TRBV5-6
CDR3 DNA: TGTGCCAGCAGCATTGACGGAGGAGGTGAGCAGTTCTTC
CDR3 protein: CASSIDGGGEQFF

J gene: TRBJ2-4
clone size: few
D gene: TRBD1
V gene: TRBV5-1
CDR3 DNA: TGCGCCAGCAGCCCCACGACGAGGGGGACAGGTTCCCTCTCCATAGCCAAAAACATTCAGTACTTC
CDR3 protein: CASSPTTRGTGSLSIAKNIQYF

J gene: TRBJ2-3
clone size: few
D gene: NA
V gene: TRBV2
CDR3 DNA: TGTGCCAGCATCGGGGACATTGGTACGCAGTATTTT
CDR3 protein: CASIGDIGTQYF

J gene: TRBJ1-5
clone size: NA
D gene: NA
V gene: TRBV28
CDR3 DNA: TGTGCCAGCAGTCCCCTTTGGGGGGTTGGGACTCAGCCCCAGCATTTT
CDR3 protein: CASSPLWGVGTQPQHF

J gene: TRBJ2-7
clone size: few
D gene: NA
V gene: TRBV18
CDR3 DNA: TGTGCCAGCTCAACTGAGGCCTACGAGCAGTACTTC
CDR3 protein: CASSTEAYEQYF

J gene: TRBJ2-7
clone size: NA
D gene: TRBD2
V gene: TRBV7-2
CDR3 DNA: TGTGCCAGCAGTCGAAATGGACTAGCGGAGTCCTACGAGCAGTACTTC
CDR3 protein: CASSRNGLAESYEQYF

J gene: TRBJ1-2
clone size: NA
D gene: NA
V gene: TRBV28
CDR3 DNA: TGTGCCATTGGAGGATTTAACTATGGCTACACCTTC
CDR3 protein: CAIGGFNYGYTF

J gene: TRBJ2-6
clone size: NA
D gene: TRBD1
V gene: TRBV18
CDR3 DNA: TGTGCCAGCTCACCTAAATCCAGGGGGCCGTCTGGGGCCAACGTCCTGACTTTC
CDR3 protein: CASSPKSRGPSGANVLTF

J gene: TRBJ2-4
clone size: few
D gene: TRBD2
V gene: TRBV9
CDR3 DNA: TGTGCCAGCAGCGTAGGGACTAGCGGGGGGGCGGGGATTCAGTACTTC
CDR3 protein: CASSVGTSGGAGIQYF

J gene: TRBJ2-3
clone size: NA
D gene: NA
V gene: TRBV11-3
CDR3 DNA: TGTGCCAGCAGCTTAGGGGGCAACACAGATACGCAGTATTTT
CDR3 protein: CASSLGGNTDTQYF

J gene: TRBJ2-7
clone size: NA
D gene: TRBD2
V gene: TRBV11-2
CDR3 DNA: TGTGCCAGCAGCTGGCGCGGGGGGTACTACGAGCAGTACTTC
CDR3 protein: CASSWRGGYYEQYF

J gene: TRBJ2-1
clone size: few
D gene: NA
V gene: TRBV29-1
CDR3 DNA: TGCAGCGTTGGGTACGCGGGGTCCTACAATGAGCAGTTCTTC
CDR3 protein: CSVGYAGSYNEQFF

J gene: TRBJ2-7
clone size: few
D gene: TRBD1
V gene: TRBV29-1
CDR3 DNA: TGCAGCGTTGAACTACAGGGGGCAAACGAGCAGTACTTC
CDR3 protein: CSVELQGANEQYF

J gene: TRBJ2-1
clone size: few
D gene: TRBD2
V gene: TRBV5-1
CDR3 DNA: TGCGCCAGCAGCTTGGCCCTGGGACTAGGACAGTACAATGAGCAGTTCTTC
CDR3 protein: CASSLALGLGQYNEQFF

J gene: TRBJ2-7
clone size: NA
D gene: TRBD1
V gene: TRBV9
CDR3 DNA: TGTGCCAGCAGCGCCGGGGACAGGGCATCGAGAGAGCAGTACTTC
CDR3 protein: CASSAGDRASREQYF

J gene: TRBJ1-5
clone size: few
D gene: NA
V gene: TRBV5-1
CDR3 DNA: TGCGCCAGCAGCTTGGGCCAGAATCAGCCCCAGCATTTT
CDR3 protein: CASSLGQNQPQHF

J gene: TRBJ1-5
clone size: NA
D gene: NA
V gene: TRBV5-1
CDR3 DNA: TGCGCCAGCAGCTTAGGAGGGAGTCAGCAGCCCCAGCATTTT
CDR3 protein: CASSLGGSQQPQHF